One sample yielded the 30 T cell receptor beta chains listed below, sequenced in a study of healthy donors' naive CD4 and CD8 T cells. Starting from 500 ng of total RNA, TCR libraries were made with linear amplification. TCRdb analysed the reads with MiXCR anew, one entry per CDR3 protein. This table holds about 180,000 distinct CDR3 sequences, nearly 75% found once. Material for sequencing was naive CD4+ and CD8+ T cells sorted from blood, pooled from several donors. These receptors were obtained from a pool of human donors in good health; the sample pools cells from several healthy donors.

V and J are TRBV12-3 or TRBV12-4 and TRBJ2-1; tentative D call: TRBD1 (7 bases). The ends were cut back, 8 bases at V and 7 bases at J, with 24 bases in the middle. The CDR3 totals 16 residues. The CDR3 sequence is CASGFGRQGGINEQFF. CDR3 DNA sequence: TGTGCCAGCGGATTCGGGAGACAGGGAGGAATTAATGAGCAGTTCTTC.

The gene calls are TRBV6-5 and TRBJ2-1, with TRBD2 matching over 11 bases. J lost 3 bases, V lost 5 bases, and 9 bases had no gene match. Germline assignment: CDR1 MNHEY and CDR2 SVGAGI. The CDR3 runs to 17 residues. CDR3 DNA: TGTGCCAGCAGTGTAAAGCGGACTAGCGGGTACTACAATGAGCAGTTCTTC. As protein: CASSVKRTSGYYNEQFF.

In its sample, this clonotype was seen once. This chain joins TRBV29-1 and TRBJ2-7; maybe TRBD2 (5 bases). The CDR3 has 11 residues. Germline V CDR1 and CDR2: SQVTM, ANQGSEA. Trimming cost V 7 bases and J 4 bases, with 11 bases left between them. The CDR3 DNA reads TGCAGCGGGGGAGTTGAGTACGAGCAGTACTTC. It codes for CSGGVEYEQYF.

The CDR3 nucleotides read TGCAGAACTCAAGAGGGCCTGAACACTGAAGCTTTCTTT. Translating gives CRTQEGLNTEAFF. The V and J genes are TRBV20-1 and TRBJ1-1; unclear D gene. Germline V gene data show CDR1 as DFQATT and CDR2 as SNEGSKA (reference sequence). This CDR3 contains 13 residues.

This clonotype was detected a few times. The chain carries TRBV5-6 and TRBJ1-5; no clear D gene. Germline V gene data show CDR1 as SGHDT and CDR2 as YYEEEE. V lost 3 bases, J lost 0 bases, and 13 bases lay in between. CDR3 length: 16 amino acids. This chain's CDR3 is CASSSLHGYSNQPQHF. In DNA form, the CDR3 reads TGTGCCAGCAGCTCCTTACACGGCTATAGCAATCAGCCCCAGCATTTT.

V gene TRBV19 combines with J gene TRBJ2-7; 10 nucleotides match TRBD2. This CDR3 has 16 residues. The V and J ends lost 5 bases and 12 bases, in that order; junction bases with no gene match: 19. CDR1 is LNHDA, CDR2 SQIVND, per germline (reference sequence). The CDR3 DNA follows: TGTGCCAGTAGTTTTGACATCGGGACTAGCGTTACAAATTTGTACTTC. It encodes CASSFDIGTSVTNLYF.

The V gene is TRBV20-1, the J gene TRBJ2-7, with TRBD2 matching over 10 bases. From germline, CDR1 is DFQATT and CDR2 SNEGSKA (reference sequence). This CDR3 is built from 17 residues. The V and J ends lost 4 bases and 0 bases, in that order; junction bases with no gene match: 12. The CDR3 nucleotides are TGCAGTGCTAAGGTTCCCTCGCTAGCGGGAGTCTCCTACGAGCAGTACTTC. Translation gives CSAKVPSLAGVSYEQYF.

This clonotype was observed a handful of times. The genes are TRBV29-1 and TRBJ1-1, with 8 bases fitting TRBD1. J gave up 4 bases and V 6 bases, and 10 bases lay outside the gene matches. The CDR3 is made up of 14 amino acids. Per the germline V gene, CDR1 is SQVTM and CDR2 is ANQGSEA. The CDR3: CSVADRVRGTEAFF. CDR3 DNA sequence: TGCAGCGTAGCGGACAGGGTAAGGGGCACTGAAGCTTTCTTT.

This clonotype was observed a single time. The genes are TRBV11-3 and TRBJ1-1; D uncertain. Trimming left V 1 base short and J 5 bases short, with 8 bases between. Germline V CDR1 and CDR2: SGHNT, YENEEA. The CDR3 sequence is 13 residues long. CDR3 region: CASSLAVMTEAFF. Here the CDR3 DNA reads TGTGCCAGCAGCTTAGCTGTGATGACTGAAGCTTTCTTT.

The chain couples TRBV7-2 to TRBJ2-7, with D perhaps TRBD2 (5 bases). The CDR3 extends over 18 amino acids. Trimming cost V 3 bases and J 2 bases, with 23 bases left between them. The germline V gene encodes CDR1 SGHTA and CDR2 FQGNSA. The CDR3 spells CASSFPRATETVAYEQYF. For the CDR3, the DNA is TGTGCCAGCAGCTTTCCGAGGGCGACCGAGACGGTGGCCTACGAGCAGTACTTC.

V is TRBV29-1 and J is TRBJ2-7; D unresolved. The germline gives CDR1 SQVTM, CDR2 ANQGSEA. V lost 6 bases to trimming and J lost 2 bases, with 11 bases between them. The CDR3 is 12 amino acids. The CDR3 sequence is CSVARGPYEQYF. In DNA form, the CDR3 reads TGCAGCGTAGCCCGCGGCCCCTACGAGCAGTACTTC.

This clonotype was observed once. The chain is built from TRBV6-5 and TRBJ1-6; 9 nucleotides line up with TRBD1. In germline, CDR1 is MNHEY, CDR2 SVGAGI. Germline trimming cut 6 bases from V and 6 bases from J; bases unmatched to any gene: 12. The CDR3 runs to 17 residues. DNA for the CDR3: TGTGCCAGCAGATTTTCCCGGGACAGGGCCTTTAATTCACCCCTCCACTTT. Translating it yields CASRFSRDRAFNSPLHF.

The rearrangement uses TRBV19 and TRBJ1-5; D is uncertain. The V gene's germline CDR1 is LNHDA and CDR2 SQIVND (reference sequence). V lost 6 bases, J lost 4 bases, and 16 bases lay in between. There are 15 residues in the CDR3. CDR3 nucleotides: TGTGCCAGTAGCTCCTCCCTGAGAGGGAATCAGCCCCAGCATTTT. Translated: CASSSSLRGNQPQHF.

The chain employs TRBV7-9 and TRBJ2-5; TRBD2 agrees at 9 bases. V dropped 5 bases and J dropped 5; count of bases not matched to a gene: 6. Germline V lookup: CDR1 SEHNR, CDR2 FQNEAQ (reference sequence). The CDR3 length is 14 residues. The CDR3: CASSGGRAGETQYF. For the CDR3, the DNA is TGTGCCAGCAGCGGCGGGAGGGCCGGGGAGACCCAGTACTTC.

The CDR3 loop is CASMDSSYEQYF. CDR3 nucleotide sequence: TGTGCCAGTATGGACAGCTCCTACGAGCAGTACTTC. V gene TRBV19 combines with J gene TRBJ2-7; D is perhaps TRBD1 (6 bases). Germline-derived CDR1 and CDR2 are LNHDA and SQIVND (reference sequence). V was clipped by 7 bases and J by 0 bases, with 7 bases between them. The CDR3 is 12 amino acids.

The V and J genes are TRBV6-5 and TRBJ2-3; D remains unclear. The CDR3 runs 13 residues. V lost 10 bases, J lost 5 bases, and 16 bases lay in between. Germline V lookup: CDR1 MNHEY, CDR2 SVGAGI. Here the CDR3 DNA reads TGTGCCACGGCCTGGGCTCCTGGAGATACGCAGTATTTT. Translated: CATAWAPGDTQYF.

This chain uses TRBV29-1 with TRBJ1-1; the D is unclear. From germline, CDR1 is SQVTM and CDR2 ANQGSEA. The V gene lost 5 bases and the J gene lost 6 bases, with 13 bases spanning the gap. The CDR3 totals 12 residues. CDR3 coding DNA: TGCAGCGTTATCGATGAGAGGTCTGAAGCTTTCTTT. It encodes CSVIDERSEAFF.

The chain carries TRBV19 and TRBJ1-6; 7 positions agree with TRBD1. After removal of 5 bases from V and 13 bases from J, the junction contained 8 bases not matched to a gene. CDR3 length: 13 amino acids. Germline V gene data show CDR1 as LNHDA and CDR2 as SQIVND (reference sequence). The CDR3, as DNA: TGTGCCAGTAGTGGGGACAGCCTTTTGCCCCTCCACTTT. Translated: CASSGDSLLPLHF.

J is TRBJ2-1 and V is TRBV12-3 or TRBV12-4; 8 bases fit TRBD2. With V trimmed by 6 bases and J by 4 bases, 5 bases remained unmatched. The CDR3 covers 14 residues. The CDR3 sequence is CASSKTSVYNEQFF. In nucleotides, the CDR3 is TGTGCCAGCAGCAAGACTAGCGTATACAATGAGCAGTTCTTC.

This chain joins TRBV19 and TRBJ2-7, with a tentative D call TRBD1 (7 bases). There are 13 residues in the CDR3. Germline V lookup: CDR1 LNHDA, CDR2 SQIVND (reference sequence). The V gene lost 9 bases and the J gene lost 3 bases, with 15 bases spanning the gap. In nucleotides, the CDR3 is TGTGCCAGCGCGGGACAGCAAGACTACGAGCAGTACTTC. It codes for CASAGQQDYEQYF.

This chain uses TRBV20-1 with TRBJ2-7; no definite D call. CDR3 length: 14 amino acids. V gave up 3 bases and J gave up 3 bases, with 15 bases separating them. The germline V gene encodes CDR1 DFQATT and CDR2 SNEGSKA (reference sequence). The CDR3 DNA sequence: TGCAGTGCTAGGGCCCTCGGACCAGGCTACGAGCAGTACTTC. Residues: CSARALGPGYEQYF.

This chain uses TRBV29-1 with TRBJ2-4; D is ambiguous. With 4 bases removed from V and 6 bases from J, the gap between germline ends came to 13 bases. Germline CDR1 is SQVTM and CDR2 is ANQGSEA. This CDR3 spans 13 amino acids. CDR3 residues: CSVVGSALNIQYF. CDR3 DNA: TGCAGCGTTGTAGGCAGCGCCTTAAACATTCAGTACTTC.

The chain is built from TRBV29-1 and TRBJ1-2, with a tentative D call TRBD1 (5 bases). The CDR3 is made up of 16 amino acids. CDR1 SQVTM and CDR2 ANQGSEA come from the germline V gene. The V gene lost 6 bases and the J gene lost 2 bases, with 22 bases spanning the gap. The CDR3 loop reads CSVSSQGLASNYGYTF. The CDR3 region has the DNA TGCAGCGTCTCATCTCAGGGCCTGGCTTCAAACTATGGCTACACCTTC.

The chain is built from TRBV30 and TRBJ2-3; D perhaps matches TRBD2 (5 bases). Germline assignment: CDR1 GTSNPN and CDR2 SVGIG (reference sequence). V was trimmed by 4 bases and J by 3 bases, leaving 8 bases between them. This CDR3 is 12 amino acids long. CDR3 region: CAWTRGTDTQYF. For the CDR3, the DNA is TGTGCCTGGACCCGCGGGACAGATACGCAGTATTTT.

The CDR3 spells CSASQGPYSNQPQHF. The CDR3 DNA is TGCAGTGCTAGTCAGGGGCCCTATAGCAATCAGCCCCAGCATTTT. V gene TRBV20-1 combines with J gene TRBJ1-5, with D possibly matching TRBD1 (6 bases). Germline CDR1 reads DFQATT; CDR2 reads SNEGSKA (reference sequence). Trimming took 3 bases from V and 0 from J, leaving 12 bases between them. The length of the CDR3 is 15 residues.

The CDR3 protein is CASSFGTGPNYGYTF. As DNA, the CDR3 is TGTGCCAGCAGCTTCGGGACAGGGCCTAACTATGGCTACACCTTC. This chain connects TRBV7-9 to TRBJ1-2; the match to TRBD1 covers 9 bases. The length of the CDR3 is 15 residues. V shed 3 bases, J shed 0 bases, and the junction held 2 bases outside the gene matches. The germline V gene encodes CDR1 SEHNR and CDR2 FQNEAQ (reference sequence).

The chain couples TRBV29-1 to TRBJ2-3; 12 nucleotides align to TRBD2. CDR1 is SQVTM, CDR2 ANQGSEA, per germline. The junction had 13 bases not matched to a gene; V was cut back by 4 bases and J by 11 bases. The CDR3 runs to 15 residues. CDR3 amino acids: CSVALAGGSSGEQYF. The CDR3 DNA is TGCAGCGTTGCCCTAGCGGGAGGGTCCTCTGGCGAGCAGTATTTT.

The chain links TRBV27 to TRBJ2-1; the match to TRBD2 covers 7 bases. The germline CDR1 and CDR2 sequences are MNHEY and SMNVEV (reference sequence). Unmatched junction bases numbered 12, after V lost 7 bases and J lost 6 bases. The CDR3 runs 15 residues. CDR3 residues: CASTEWAGAGNEQFF. CDR3 sequence (DNA): TGTGCCAGCACTGAATGGGCGGGAGCCGGCAATGAGCAGTTCTTC.

This sequence joins TRBV29-1 and TRBJ2-5, with unresolved D. The CDR3 spans 13 residues. Germline CDR1 and CDR2: SQVTM and ANQGSEA. Trimming pared 5 bases from V and 1 base from J, leaving 11 bases between. CDR3 residues: CSVPSIPQETQYF. The CDR3 nucleotides read TGCAGCGTTCCCAGCATTCCCCAAGAGACCCAGTACTTC.

This chain connects TRBV24-1 to TRBJ2-7; D gene ambiguous. Germline-derived CDR1 and CDR2 are KGHDR and SFDVKD. Between the trimmed V and J ends, which lost 4 bases and 2 bases, there was a span of 14 bases. CDR3 length equals 15 residues. The CDR3 is CATSDNARPTYEQYF. In DNA form, the CDR3 reads TGTGCCACCAGTGACAACGCCCGGCCGACCTACGAGCAGTACTTC.